Each of the 9 T cell receptor beta chains below was sequenced from the same sample in a study of regulatory T cells in long-lasting Graves disease. Sequencing libraries for TCR beta were prepared with iRepertoire HTBI primers and Arm-PCR of CDR3 regions. TCRdb re-called the multiplex PCR reads with MiXCR, one entry per CDR3 protein. The table has about 470,000 distinct CDR3 sequences, 20% to 25% seen once. Described time point: persistent/refractory GD, antithyroid drugs over 5 years with positive TRAb. PBMC-extracted RNA yielded the TCR library. Sequenced material: peripheral blood mononuclear cells (PBMCs), taken when the disease was refractory, from a patient treated with antithyroid drugs. These receptors all stem from a female donor with Graves disease.

Ten or more counts support this clonotype. The genes are TRBV14 and TRBJ2-5; TRBD1 is a possible D gene (5 bases). Germline lookup yields CDR1 SGHDN and CDR2 FVKESK. The CDR3 consists of 13 residues. Deletions cut 4 bases from V and 6 bases from J, with 12 bases between. The DNA for the CDR3 is TGTGCCAGCAGCCGCAGGGTGCGAAAGACCCAGTACTTC. As protein: CASSRRVRKTQYF.

Details on this clonotype: This may be a read error, as it is one base from a much larger clone. The chain carries TRBV19 and TRBJ1-2; 8 bases match TRBD1. This CDR3 is built from 16 residues. CDR1 and CDR2 (germline): LNHDA, SQIVND (reference sequence). CDR3 in amino acids: CASRNLGTGSNYGYAF. The CDR3 coding sequence is TGTGCCAGTAGAAACCTCGGGACAGGCAGTAACTATGGCTACGCCTTC.

This clonotype was recorded at least ten times. Since a much larger clone is just one base distant, this may be a read error. The V call is TRBV6-1, the J call TRBJ2-7; tentative D call: TRBD1 (6 bases). V lost 6 bases to trimming and J lost 3 bases, with 12 bases between them. The CDR3 is 13 residues long. Germline-derived CDR1 and CDR2 are MNHNS and SASEGT. The CDR3: CASSFTGFYEQYF. The CDR3 nucleotides read TGTGCCAGCAGCTTCACAGGGTTCTACGAGCAGTACTTC.

This clonotype appeared a few times. The chain carries TRBV29-1 and TRBJ1-3; no firm D call. V lost 4 bases, J lost 4 bases, and 5 bases lay in between. This CDR3 region has 11 residues. Germline CDR1 is SQVTM and CDR2 is ANQGSEA. CDR3 nucleotides: TGCAGCGTTGGTTTAGGAAACACCATATATTTT. Encoded protein: CSVGLGNTIYF.

This clonotype was seen repeatedly, ten times or more. This chain connects TRBV11-2 to TRBJ1-2; D is possibly TRBD1 (5 bases). Trimming took off 4 bases at V and 3 bases at J, with 18 bases between the two ends. Germline lookup yields CDR1 SGHAT and CDR2 FQNNGV. This CDR3 is 16 amino acids long. Here the CDR3 DNA reads TGTGCCAGCAGCTCTAGCCCCGGGGGGTCAGACTATGGCTACACCTTC. Its translation is CASSSSPGGSDYGYTF.

This chain joins TRBV29-1 and TRBJ1-4; D is unclear. The CDR3 length is 14 residues. Germline CDR1 reads SQVTM; CDR2 reads ANQGSEA. V lost 4 bases and J lost 5, with 14 bases in between. The CDR3 DNA follows: TGCAGCGTTGCCCGGGGAGGACGGAATGAAAAACTGTTTTTT. The encoded protein is CSVARGGRNEKLFF.

The chain links TRBV6-1 to TRBJ1-5; D is unresolved. Germline CDR1 is MNHNS and CDR2 is SASEGT. This CDR3 is 12 amino acids long. V was shortened by 6 bases and J by 3 bases, with 6 bases between the two germline ends. The CDR3 DNA follows: TGTGCCAGCAGGCCGGTCAATCAGCCCCAGCATTTT. Its translation is CASRPVNQPQHF.

This clonotype was detected ten times or more. The chain employs TRBV20-1 and TRBJ2-2; D possibly corresponds to TRBD1 (6 bases). CDR3 size: 13 residues. Germline values: CDR1 DFQATT, CDR2 SNEGSKA (reference sequence). V shed 3 bases and J shed 3 bases, with 8 bases lying between them. The CDR3 DNA reads as TGCAGTGCTAGGGACAGTTACACCGGGGAGCTGTTTTTT. Its protein product is CSARDSYTGELFF.

The sample holds a few counts of this clonotype. CDR3 loop: CASSLDVGRTGVYEQYF. CDR3 in DNA: TGTGCCAGCAGCTTAGACGTTGGCAGGACCGGTGTCTACGAGCAGTACTTC. The V gene is TRBV11-3, the J gene TRBJ2-7; D gene unclear. Trimming took 0 bases from V and 3 from J, leaving 18 bases between them. Per the germline V gene, CDR1 is SGHNT and CDR2 is YENEEA. This CDR3 spans 17 amino acids. The full variable domain, completed using reference TRBV11-3 and TRBJ2-7, is EAGVVQSPRYKIIEKKQPVAFWCNPISGHNTLYWYLQNLGQGPELLIRYENEEAVDDSQLPKDRFSAERLKGVDSTLKIQPAELGDSAVYLCASSLDVGRTGVYEQYFGPGTRLTVT.